The rows below give T cell receptor beta chains drawn from one sample of a study of hypomethylating agent response in myelodysplastic syndrome. TCRdb keeps only in-frame clones here, not all; method: immunoSEQ multiplex PCR. The sample lists thousands of clones, roughly 80% occurring once. The sample consisted of bone marrow, taken before or after starting hypomethylating agent treatment for myelodysplastic syndrome (not recorded which). All receptors derive from a human donor with myelodysplastic syndrome. Both conserved end residues are part of each CDR3. The D gene is left open where the match is weak. Size tells how often a clone was seen (once, few, many) or the class of an expanded clone, and some rows leave it out.

j_call | d_call | v_call | clone_size | cdr3_nt | cdr3_aa
TRBJ2-6 | TRBD1 | TRBV27 | - | TGTGCCAGCAGTTCCAGGACAGGGACCTCTGGGGCCAACGTCCTGACTTTC | CASSSRTGTSGANVLTF
TRBJ1-3 | - | TRBV25-1 | few | TGTGCCAGCAGTGAAATGGGGTGGGGGACCTCTGGAAACACCATATATTTT | CASSEMGWGTSGNTIYF
TRBJ2-2 | TRBD1 | TRBV11-2 | - | TGTGCCAGCAGCCGACAGGGCACCGGGGAGCTGTTTTTT | CASSRQGTGELFF
TRBJ2-7 | TRBD2 | TRBV7-2 | few | TGTGCCAGCAGCTTAACACTAGCGGGGGCCGTAAGAGAGCAGTACTTC | CASSLTLAGAVREQYF
TRBJ1-2 | - | TRBV9 | few | TGTGCCAGCAGCAAGACCCCGGAGGGTGGCTACACCTTC | CASSKTPEGGYTF
TRBJ1-1 | - | TRBV6-6 | - | TGTGCCAGCAGTTACAACCCCCTGGGGACTGAAGCTTTCTTT | CASSYNPLGTEAFF
TRBJ2-7 | - | TRBV5-1 | - | TGCGCCAGCAGCCTATCTTTGGCCTACGAGCAGTACTTC | CASSLSLAYEQYF
TRBJ1-3 | TRBD1 | TRBV5-4 | once | TGTGCCAGCAGCTTGGATCAGGGGGGACGAAACACCATATATTTT | CASSLDQGGRNTIYF
TRBJ1-5 | - | TRBV10-3 | - | TGTGCCACTAATCCCCGACGGAATATCGATCAGCCCCAGCATTTT | CATNPRRNIDQPQHF
TRBJ2-7 | TRBD1 | TRBV28 | - | TGTGCCAGCAGCCCTGCCTGGACAGGCGAGCAGTACTTC | CASSPAWTGEQYF
TRBJ1-5 | TRBD1 | TRBV11-3 | - | TGTGCCAGCAGCCGGACAGGGGGCTATAGCAATCAGCCCCAGCATTTT | CASSRTGGYSNQPQHF
TRBJ1-2 | TRBD1 | TRBV19 | - | TGTGCCAGTAGTATAGATCGGACAGGGGGCTACACCTTC | CASSIDRTGGYTF
TRBJ2-7 | TRBD1 | TRBV10-1 | few | TGCGCCAGCAGTGAGTCTATTGGGGACAGGGACCTCCGCTCCTACGAGCAGTACTTC | CASSESIGDRDLRSYEQYF
TRBJ2-5 | - | TRBV4-1 | - | TGCGCCAGCAGCCTCCTTAGGGTGGAGACCCAGTACTTC | CASSLLRVETQYF
TRBJ2-3 | TRBD2 | TRBV5-1 | - | TGCGCCAGCAATGTCTGGGGGGGGGATAACTCGCTACCATCCACAGATACGCAGTATTTT | CASNVWGGDNSLPSTDTQYF
TRBJ1-5 | - | TRBV6-1 | few | TGTGCCAGCAGATTCGACACCCCGAGCAATCAGCCCCAGCATTTT | CASRFDTPSNQPQHF
TRBJ1-1 | TRBD1 | TRBV7-9 | - | TGTGCCAGCGTGAGAGGGGGACAGGTGAACACTGAAGCTTTCTTT | CASVRGGQVNTEAFF
TRBJ1-1 | - | TRBV19 | - | TGTGCCAGCGGGCGGAGCTACACCAACCCGAACACTGAAGCTTTCTTT | CASGRSYTNPNTEAFF